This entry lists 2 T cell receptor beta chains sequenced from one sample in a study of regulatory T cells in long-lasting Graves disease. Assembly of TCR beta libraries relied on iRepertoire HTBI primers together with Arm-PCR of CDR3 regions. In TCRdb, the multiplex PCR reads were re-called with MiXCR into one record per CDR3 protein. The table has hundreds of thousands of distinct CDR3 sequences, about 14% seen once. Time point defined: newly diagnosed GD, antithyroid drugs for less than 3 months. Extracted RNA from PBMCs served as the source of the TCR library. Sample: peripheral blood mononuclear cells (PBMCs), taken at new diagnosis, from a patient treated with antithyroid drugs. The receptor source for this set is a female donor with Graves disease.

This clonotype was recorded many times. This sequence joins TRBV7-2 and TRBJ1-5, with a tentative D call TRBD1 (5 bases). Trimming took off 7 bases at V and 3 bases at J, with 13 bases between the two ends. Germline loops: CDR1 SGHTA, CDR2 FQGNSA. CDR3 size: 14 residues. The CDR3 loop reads CASNPQGYNQPQHF. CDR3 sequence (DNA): TGTGCCAGCAACCCCCAGGGTTACAATCAGCCCCAGCATTTT.

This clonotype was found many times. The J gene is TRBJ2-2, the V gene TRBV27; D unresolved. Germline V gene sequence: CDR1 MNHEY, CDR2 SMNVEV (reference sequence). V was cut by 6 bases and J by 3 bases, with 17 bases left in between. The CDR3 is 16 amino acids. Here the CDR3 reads CASRRLSDLDTGELFF. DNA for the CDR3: TGTGCCAGCAGAAGATTGTCCGATCTTGACACCGGGGAGCTGTTTTTT.